Shown below are 18 T cell receptor beta chains from a single sample sequenced in a study of blood T cells in healthy people across ages. Together with a sample-barcoded 5' primer, a J-beta primer mix was included in a second PCR lasting roughly 6 to 12 cycles. TCRdb reanalysed the 5' RACE reads using MiXCR and keeps one entry per CDR3 protein. The sample includes approximately 1,000,000 distinct CDR3 sequences, around 43% of them seen just once. Sequencing input: blood. The receptor set was obtained from a woman aged 55-70 years in good health.

V is TRBV6-6 and J is TRBJ2-1; the D gene is possibly TRBD2 (5 bases). V was shortened by 2 bases and J by 9 bases, with 8 bases between the two germline ends. The CDR3 is made up of 12 amino acids. Per germline, CDR1 MNHNY and CDR2 SVGAGI (reference sequence). The CDR3 bases are TGTGCCAGCAGTTACCCTAGCCGTGAGCAGTTCTTC. This sequence encodes CASSYPSREQFF.

The V and J genes are TRBV10-3 and TRBJ2-5; 9 bases are a match to TRBD2. TRBJ2-7 explains the end of the DNA better; the J call may be wrong. Germline V lookup: CDR1 ENHRY, CDR2 SYGVKD. The CDR3 runs to 15 residues. The CDR3 region has the DNA TGTGCCATCAGTGAGTCTGAAGCGGGGGGTAGCGAGCAGTACTTC. Translating it yields CAISESEAGGSEQYF.

This rearrangement joins TRBV6-5 to TRBJ2-5; possibly TRBD1 for D (5 bases). V lost 2 bases and J 11 bases, leaving 12 bases between the germline ends. The CDR3 length is 12 residues. Germline values: CDR1 MNHEY, CDR2 SVGAGI. The CDR3 region has the DNA TGTGCCAGCAGTTACGGGGCGCGTGAGCAGTACTTC. This translates into CASSYGAREQYF.

This clonotype has at least ten counts. V usage is TRBV9 and J usage is TRBJ1-2; D remains ambiguous. Germline V gene lookup returns CDR1 SGDLS and CDR2 YYNGEE. The ends were cut back, 1 base at V and 2 bases at J, with 6 bases in the middle. This CDR3 is 13 amino acids long. The CDR3 region is CASSVLENYGYTF. The CDR3, as DNA: TGTGCCAGCAGCGTACTAGAGAACTATGGCTACACCTTC.

In regard to this clonotype: A single base separates this from a much larger clone, so it may be a read error. The chain uses TRBV15 and TRBJ2-3, with D possibly matching TRBD2 (6 bases). V lost 4 bases to trimming and J lost 10 bases, with 9 bases between them. The CDR3 loop spans 11 amino acids. Germline V lookup: CDR1 LNHNV, CDR2 YYDKDF (reference sequence). The DNA of the CDR3 is TGTGCCACCAGCATGCCGGGAGCGCAGTATTTT. It encodes CATSMPGAQYF.

The rearrangement links TRBV5-1 to TRBJ2-2, with 7 positions matching TRBD2. Trimming cost V 5 bases and J 5 bases; bases outside gene matches: 9. Germline CDR1 is SGHRS and CDR2 is YFSETQ. The CDR3 contains 15 residues. The CDR3 coding sequence is TGCGCCAGCAGACCGGCGGGAGTGGGTACCGGGGAGCTGTTTTTT. Translation: CASRPAGVGTGELFF.

The CDR3 DNA reads as TGTGCCAGCAGCTTATGGGGAGGGCGGAACAATGAGCAGTACTTC. It specifies CASSLWGGRNNEQYF. The rearrangement uses TRBV7-8 and TRBJ2-5, with TRBD2 matching over 7 bases. CDR3 length equals 15 residues. Germline V CDR1 and CDR2: SGHVS, FQNEAQ. V trimming: 2 bases; J trimming: 11 bases; junction bases outside the gene matches: 14.

This sequence joins TRBV6-1 and TRBJ1-5; possible D gene TRBD1, 5 bases. The CDR3 length is 14 residues. V lost 6 bases and J 5 bases, leaving 14 bases between the germline ends. Germline-derived CDR1 and CDR2 are MNHNS and SASEGT. The CDR3, as DNA: TGTGCCAGCAGAGCGGGGCTCACAGATCAGCCCCAGCATTTT. Amino acids: CASRAGLTDQPQHF.

This clonotype was seen only a few times. The rearrangement links TRBV20-1 to TRBJ1-1; D perhaps matches TRBD1 (5 bases). The V end was cut by 8 bases, the J end by 1 base, with 14 bases between. The CDR3 consists of 13 residues. Germline values: CDR1 DFQATT, CDR2 SNEGSKA (reference sequence). The CDR3 DNA is TGCAGTACTTCAGGGAACCCGAACACTGAAGCTTTCTTT. Protein product: CSTSGNPNTEAFF.

The chain joins TRBV29-1 to TRBJ1-1, with D possibly TRBD1 on 5 matching bases. The CDR3 covers 14 residues. Germline V lookup: CDR1 SQVTM, CDR2 ANQGSEA. V dropped 8 bases and J dropped 1 base, with 17 bases sitting between them. The CDR3 DNA reads as TGCAGCTTTAGTTGGGGGGGTGGGAACACTGAAGCTTTCTTT. Translating it yields CSFSWGGGNTEAFF. Full variable domain (outside the CDR3, taken from reference TRBV29-1 and TRBJ1-1): SAVISQKPSRDICQRGTSLTIQCQVDSQVTMMFWYRQQPGQSLTLIATANQGSEATYESGFVIDKFPISRPNLTFSTLTVSNMSPEDSSIYLCSFSWGGGNTEAFFGQGTRLTVV.

This clonotype has a handful of counts. This chain joins TRBV2 and TRBJ1-2, with 7 bases fitting TRBD1. The germline gives CDR1 SNHLY, CDR2 FYNNEI. This CDR3 has 14 amino acids. The V gene end was trimmed by 7 bases and the J gene end by 4 bases; junction bases not matched to a gene: 9. CDR3 coding DNA: TGTGCCAGCATAAGGGACAGAGATTTCTATGGCTACACCTTC. This sequence encodes CASIRDRDFYGYTF.

This clonotype was counted ten times or more. V and J are TRBV4-2 and TRBJ1-1, with 7 bases aligning to TRBD1. The ends lost 4 bases at V and 4 bases at J; junction bases unmatched: 9. Looked up from germline, CDR1 is LGHNA and CDR2 is YNFKEQ. The CDR3 is 15 residues long. CDR3 bases: TGTGCCAGCAGCCCCACTACTCGACAGGGCACTGAAGCTTTCTTT. This codes for CASSPTTRQGTEAFF.

This sequence joins TRBV29-1 and TRBJ1-1; D is uncertain. This CDR3 contains 10 residues. CDR1 and CDR2 from the germline V gene are SQVTM and ANQGSEA. V shed 7 bases and J shed 3 bases, with 6 bases lying between them. CDR3 protein: CSGGYTEAFF. DNA for the CDR3: TGCAGCGGAGGATACACTGAAGCTTTCTTT.

In its sample, this clonotype was seen once. The chain links TRBV14 to TRBJ2-3, with TRBD2 identical over 7 bases. This CDR3 has 14 amino acids. With V trimmed by 1 base and J by 9 bases, 7 bases remained unmatched. Looked up from germline, CDR1 is SGHDN and CDR2 is FVKESK. The CDR3 reads CASSQVPFGGTQYF. As DNA, the CDR3 is TGTGCCAGCAGCCAAGTTCCGTTCGGGGGGACGCAGTATTTT.

The chain uses TRBV14 and TRBJ2-1; D might be TRBD1 (6 bases). V was cut by 1 base and J by 8 bases, with 12 bases left in between. The CDR3 is made up of 14 amino acids. CDR1 is SGHDN, CDR2 FVKESK, per germline. CDR3 region: CASSQGQGLDEQFF. DNA of the CDR3: TGTGCCAGCAGCCAAGGGCAGGGGTTAGATGAGCAGTTCTTC.

This clonotype was observed a handful of times. V usage is TRBV12-3 or TRBV12-4 and J usage is TRBJ2-3; D is uncertain. V was pared by 6 bases and J by 4 bases, with 11 bases between. The CDR3 spans 13 residues. The CDR3 DNA reads TGTGCCAGCAGCATTGTTTTGGCAGATACGCAGTATTTT. This encodes CASSIVLADTQYF.

This clonotype was seen a few times. The chain has TRBV6-2 or TRBV6-3 and TRBJ2-7, with D possibly TRBD1 on 6 matching bases. With 2 bases removed from V and 3 bases from J, the gap between germline ends came to 14 bases. CDR3 length equals 15 residues. Germline V gene sequence: CDR1 MNHEY, CDR2 SVGEGT. The DNA of the CDR3 is TGTGCCAGCAGTTACACGCGGTCAGGGGACTACGAGCAGTACTTC. This translates into CASSYTRSGDYEQYF.

This clonotype came up many times. J is TRBJ2-3 and V is TRBV7-2; D possibly corresponds to TRBD2 (6 bases). Trimming took 3 bases from V and 1 from J, leaving 11 bases between them. The germline CDR1 and CDR2 sequences are SGHTA and FQGNSA. CDR3 length: 15 amino acids. The CDR3 DNA reads TGTGCCAGCAGCTTTGACGGGAGAGGCACAGATACGCAGTATTTT. Protein product: CASSFDGRGTDTQYF.